This T cell receptor beta chain derives from a study of cytomegalovirus exposure and HLA in healthy donors. The overall study: Around 80 million unique TCRs from HLA-typed donors were held in an early data release.

PCR involved 60 Vbeta and 13 Jbeta primers. Assay: immunoSEQ multiplex PCR; the TCRdb copy retains only in-frame clones and omits some. The data show around 160,000 clones, 78% seen once. The CDR3 is 12 residues long. Trimming removed 4 bases at V and 2 bases at J, with 8 bases between. Germline CDR1 reads GTSNPN; CDR2 reads SVGIG (reference sequence). The V gene is TRBV30, the J gene TRBJ2-5; no clear D. Sequenced material: PBMCs. This TCR was recovered from a middle-aged man in good health and CMV-seropositive. The CDR3 DNA sequence: TGTGCCTGGAAAAGGAGACAAGAGACCCAGTACTTC. It specifies CAWKRRQETQYF.